This is a list of T cell receptor beta chains from one sample in a study of CD8 T cells in Susac syndrome. TCRdb reprocessed the immunoSEQ multiplex PCR reads with MiXCR, giving one entry per CDR3 protein. This repertoire shows 400,000 or so distinct CDR3 sequences, more than 80% found once; its top ten account for under 0.15%. The source material was CD8+ T cells from PBMCs. The receptors stem from a human donor with multiple sclerosis. Each CDR3 is given with its conserved first and last residue. A D gene is named only where the DNA matches it firmly. Only some rows state a clone size, as once, few, many or a class for expanded clones.

D gene | J gene | clone size | V gene | CDR3 DNA | CDR3 protein
. | TRBJ2-5 | . | TRBV29-1 | TGCAGCGTTGTTGAACAGGACTTACAAGAGACCCAGTACTTC | CSVVEQDLQETQYF
. | TRBJ2-3 | . | TRBV24-1 | TGTGCCACCAGTGACCGGGCCAATACGCAGTATTTT | CATSDRANTQYF
. | TRBJ1-2 | . | TRBV20-1 | TGCAGTGCTAGAGATCCCCGAGACCAAGCTAACTATGGCTACACCTTC | CSARDPRDQANYGYTF
TRBD1 | TRBJ2-2 | . | TRBV4-1 | TGCGCCAGCAGCCAAGAACCCCCGGGACAGGGGACCGGGGAGCTGTTTTTT | CASSQEPPGQGTGELFF
. | TRBJ1-1 | . | TRBV27 | TGTGCCAGCGGTGGGGCCAGGGAAGCTTTCTTT | CASGGAREAFF
TRBD1 | TRBJ1-2 | . | TRBV6-6 | TGTGCCAGCAGTTTCCCCACGGACAGGGTCGACGGCTACACCTTC | CASSFPTDRVDGYTF
TRBD1 | TRBJ2-2 | . | TRBV12-3/TRBV12-4 | TGTGCCAGCAGTCCGACAGGGCCCGACACCGGGGAGCTGTTTTTT | CASSPTGPDTGELFF
. | TRBJ2-7 | once | TRBV28 | TGTGCCAGCAGTTCCTACGACCACGAGCAGTACTTC | CASSSYDHEQYF
. | TRBJ2-1 | . | TRBV7-6 | TGTGCCAGCAGCTCCCGACTTAACAATGAGCAGTTCTTC | CASSSRLNNEQFF
. | TRBJ2-3 | . | TRBV28 | TGTGCCAGCAGTTTATTGTACCCCAGCACAGATACGCAGTATTTT | CASSLLYPSTDTQYF
. | TRBJ1-1 | . | TRBV7-9 | TGTGCCAGCAGCTACCTCTTGAGACAGCTATTGAACACTGAAGCTTTCTTT | CASSYLLRQLLNTEAFF
TRBD1 | TRBJ2-7 | . | TRBV11-2 | TGTGCCAGCAGCCCGACAGGGGAGGCCATCTACGAGCAGTACTTC | CASSPTGEAIYEQYF
TRBD1 | TRBJ2-1 | . | TRBV7-8 | TGTGCCAGCAGCGGCACAGGGGACAGGGTTCGGGAGGCCTCCTACAATGAGCAGTTCTTC | CASSGTGDRVREASYNEQFF
TRBD2 | TRBJ2-1 | few | TRBV6-5 | TGTGCCAGCAGTTACTCCCTAGCGGGAGCCCTAAACAATGAGCAGTTCTTC | CASSYSLAGALNNEQFF
. | TRBJ2-7 | . | TRBV20-1 | TGCAGTGCTAGACCCCGGGACTTCCTGCCTCCCTACGAGCAGTACTTC | CSARPRDFLPPYEQYF
TRBD2 | TRBJ2-2 | . | TRBV27 | TGTGCCAGCGGATCACTAGCGGGAGGGCCGGGAGTCACCGGGGAGCTGTTTTTT | CASGSLAGGPGVTGELFF
. | TRBJ2-7 | . | TRBV27 | TGTGCCAGCAGTTTATCGATTTCGGACCTTTCCTACGAGCAGTACTTC | CASSLSISDLSYEQYF
. | TRBJ2-7 | few | TRBV7-2 | TGTGCCAGCAGCTTAGCCAGGGCGCCCGTATACGAGCAGTACTTC | CASSLARAPVYEQYF
. | TRBJ1-1 | once | TRBV19 | TGTGCCAGTACTCCTCCCCCCCTAAGGACGGAAAGGCAGGCGGCTTTCTTT | CASTPPPLRTERQAAFF
. | TRBJ1-2 | . | TRBV4-1 | TGCGCCAGCAGCCAAGAATTTGACGGGAGCAACTATGGCTACACCTTC | CASSQEFDGSNYGYTF
. | TRBJ2-3 | . | TRBV6-1 | TGTGCCAGCAGTGAAGTCTGGGGCAGGGAATCTTCCACAGATACGCAGTATTTT | CASSEVWGRESSTDTQYF
. | TRBJ1-1 | few | TRBV6-1 | TGTGCCAGCAGTCCAATCGCGGGTGAAGCTTTCTTT | CASSPIAGEAFF
. | TRBJ1-2 | . | TRBV19 | TGTGCCAGTAGCCTACAGGGAGGGAACTATGGCTACACCTTC | CASSLQGGNYGYTF
TRBD1 | TRBJ2-2 | once | TRBV6-5 | TGTGCCAGCAGTTACGGGACAGGGTTGGGAGGTACCGGGGAGCTGTTTTTT | CASSYGTGLGGTGELFF
. | TRBJ2-7 | . | TRBV4-1 | TGCGCCAGCAGCCAAGTCCCAGGGAACGAGCAGTACTTC | CASSQVPGNEQYF
TRBD2 | TRBJ2-1 | . | TRBV20-1 | TGCAGTGCTAGAGAACCGGGACTAGCGGACTCCTACAATGAGCAGTTCTTC | CSAREPGLADSYNEQFF
. | TRBJ2-7 | . | TRBV5-5 | TGTGCCAGCAGCTTGGAGGAGGGGTGGGACGGCTACGAGCAGTACTTC | CASSLEEGWDGYEQYF
. | TRBJ2-7 | once | TRBV2 | TGTGCCAGCAGTGAGGTGGAGGGACTTACCTACGAGCAGTACTTC | CASSEVEGLTYEQYF
. | TRBJ1-4 | . | TRBV12-3/TRBV12-4 | TGTGCCAGCAGACCCACCGGGGATAGGGTTAGTGAAAAACTGTTTTTT | CASRPTGDRVSEKLFF
. | TRBJ2-7 | . | TRBV12-5 | TGTGCTAGTGGTTTAGGGACGTATAATTCCTACGAGCAGTACTTC | CASGLGTYNSYEQYF
TRBD1 | TRBJ1-5 | once | TRBV19 | TGTGCCAGTAGTACTGGACAGGGCCATCAGCCCCAGCATTTT | CASSTGQGHQPQHF
. | TRBJ2-5 | . | TRBV27 | TGTGCCAGCAGCGGACAACTAGGGGAGTACTTC | CASSGQLGEYF